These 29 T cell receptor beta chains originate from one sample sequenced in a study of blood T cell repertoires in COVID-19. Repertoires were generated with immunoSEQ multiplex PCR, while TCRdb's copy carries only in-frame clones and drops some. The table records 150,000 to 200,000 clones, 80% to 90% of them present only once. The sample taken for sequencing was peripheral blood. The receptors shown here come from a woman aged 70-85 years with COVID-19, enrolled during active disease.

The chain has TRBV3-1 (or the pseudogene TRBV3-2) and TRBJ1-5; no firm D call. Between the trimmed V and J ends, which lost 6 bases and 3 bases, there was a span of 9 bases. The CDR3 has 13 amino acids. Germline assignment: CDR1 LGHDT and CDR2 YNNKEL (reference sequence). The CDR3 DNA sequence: TGTGCCAGCAGGGCGGGGAACAATCAGCCCCAGCATTTT. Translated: CASRAGNNQPQHF.

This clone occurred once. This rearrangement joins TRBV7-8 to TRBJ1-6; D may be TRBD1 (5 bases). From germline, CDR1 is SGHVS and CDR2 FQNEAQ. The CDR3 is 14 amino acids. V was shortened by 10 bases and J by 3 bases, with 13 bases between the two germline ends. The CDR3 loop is CATTGENYNSPLHF. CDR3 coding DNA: TGTGCCACCACGGGGGAAAACTATAATTCACCCCTCCACTTT. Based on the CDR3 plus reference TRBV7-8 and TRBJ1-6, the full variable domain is GAGVSQSPRYKVAKRGQDVALRCDPISGHVSLFWYQQALGQGPEFLTYFQNEAQLDKSGLPSDRFFAERPEGSVSTLKIQRTQQEDSAVYLCATTGENYNSPLHFGNGTRLTVT.

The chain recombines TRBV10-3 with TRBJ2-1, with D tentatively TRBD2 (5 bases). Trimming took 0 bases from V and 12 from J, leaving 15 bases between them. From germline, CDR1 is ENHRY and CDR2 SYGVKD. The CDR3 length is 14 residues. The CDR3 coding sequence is TGTGCCATCAGTGAGTCGGACTCGGAAAGGGTGCAGTTCTTC. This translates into CAISESDSERVQFF.

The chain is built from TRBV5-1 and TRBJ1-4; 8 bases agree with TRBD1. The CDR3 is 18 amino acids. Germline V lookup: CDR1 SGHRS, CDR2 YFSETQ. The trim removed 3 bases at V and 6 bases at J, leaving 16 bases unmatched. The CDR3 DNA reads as TGCGCCAGCAGCTCTGCAGGCGGTACAGGGGGTCGCGATGAAAAACTGTTTTTT. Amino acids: CASSSAGGTGGRDEKLFF.

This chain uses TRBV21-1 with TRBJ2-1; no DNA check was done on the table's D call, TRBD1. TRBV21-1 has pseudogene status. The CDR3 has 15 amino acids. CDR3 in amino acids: CASSFRTGSYNEQFF. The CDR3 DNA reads TGTGCCAGCAGCTTCCGGACAGGATCCTACAATGAGCAGTTCTTC.

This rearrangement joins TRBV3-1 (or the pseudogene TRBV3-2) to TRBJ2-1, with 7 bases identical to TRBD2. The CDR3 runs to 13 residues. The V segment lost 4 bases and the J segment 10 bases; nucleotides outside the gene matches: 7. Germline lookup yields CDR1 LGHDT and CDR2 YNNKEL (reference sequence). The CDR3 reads CASSRGGTVEQFF. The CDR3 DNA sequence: TGTGCCAGCAGCCGCGGGGGAACAGTCGAGCAGTTCTTC.

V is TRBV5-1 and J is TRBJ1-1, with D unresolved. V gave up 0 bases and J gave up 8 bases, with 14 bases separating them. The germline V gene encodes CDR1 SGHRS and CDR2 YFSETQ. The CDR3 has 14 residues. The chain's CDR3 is CASSLELRKREAFF. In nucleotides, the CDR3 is TGCGCCAGCAGCTTGGAACTGCGGAAAAGGGAAGCTTTCTTT.

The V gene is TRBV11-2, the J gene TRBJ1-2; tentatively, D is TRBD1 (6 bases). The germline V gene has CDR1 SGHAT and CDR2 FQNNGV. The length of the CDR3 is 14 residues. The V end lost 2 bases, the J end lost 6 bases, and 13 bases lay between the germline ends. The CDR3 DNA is TGTGCCAGCAGCTTATCCGGGACAAAGAATGGCTACACCTTC. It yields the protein CASSLSGTKNGYTF. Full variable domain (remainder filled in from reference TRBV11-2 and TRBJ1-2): EAGVAQSPRYKIIEKRQSVAFWCNPISGHATLYWYQQILGQGPKLLIQFQNNGVVDDSQLPKDRFSAERLKGVDSTLKIQPAKLEDSAVYLCASSLSGTKNGYTFGSGTRLTVV.

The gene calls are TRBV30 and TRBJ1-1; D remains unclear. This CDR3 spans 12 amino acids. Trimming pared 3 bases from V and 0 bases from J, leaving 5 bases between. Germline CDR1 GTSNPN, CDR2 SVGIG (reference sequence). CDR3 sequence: CAWSRLNTEAFF. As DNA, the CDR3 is TGTGCCTGGAGCAGATTGAACACTGAAGCTTTCTTT.

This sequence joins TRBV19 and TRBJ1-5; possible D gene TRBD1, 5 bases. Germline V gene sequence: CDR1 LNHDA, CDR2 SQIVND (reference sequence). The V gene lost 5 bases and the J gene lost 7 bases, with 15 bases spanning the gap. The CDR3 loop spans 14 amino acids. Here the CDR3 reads CASSFSGVGQPQHF. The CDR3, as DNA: TGTGCCAGTAGTTTCTCGGGGGTTGGGCAGCCCCAGCATTTT.

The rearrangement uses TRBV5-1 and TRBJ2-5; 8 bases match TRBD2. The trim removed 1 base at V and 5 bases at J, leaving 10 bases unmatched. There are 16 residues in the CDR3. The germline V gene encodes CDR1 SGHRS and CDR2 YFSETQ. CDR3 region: CASSLYRGGERETQYF. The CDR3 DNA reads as TGCGCCAGCAGCTTGTATCGGGGGGGCGAGCGTGAGACCCAGTACTTC.

The chain's CDR3 is CASSPQGQVTYEQYF. The CDR3, as DNA: TGTGCCAGCTCACCACAAGGACAGGTCACCTACGAGCAGTACTTC. The rearrangement joins TRBV18 to TRBJ2-7, with TRBD1 matching 7 bases. The trim removed 1 base at V and 2 bases at J, leaving 5 bases unmatched. The CDR3 runs to 15 residues. Germline CDR1 is KGHSH and CDR2 is LQKENI. Together with reference TRBV18 and TRBJ2-7, the CDR3 gives the full variable domain: NAGVMQNPRHLVRRRGQEARLRCSPMKGHSHVYWYRQLPEEGLKFMVYLQKENIIDESGMPKERFSAEFPKEGPSILRIQQVVRGDSAAYFCASSPQGQVTYEQYFGPGTRLTVT.

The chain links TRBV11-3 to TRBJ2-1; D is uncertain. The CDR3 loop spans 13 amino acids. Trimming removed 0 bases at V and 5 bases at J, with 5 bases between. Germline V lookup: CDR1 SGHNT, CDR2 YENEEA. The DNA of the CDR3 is TGTGCCAGCAGCTTAGAAGGAGACAATGAGCAGTTCTTC. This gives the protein CASSLEGDNEQFF.

CDR3 sequence (DNA): TGTGCCAGCAGTCCCCCCGGGGAGTGGAATGAAAAACTGTTTTTT. It is translated as CASSPPGEWNEKLFF. This chain connects TRBV28 to TRBJ1-4; D uncertain. Trimming took off 5 bases at V and 5 bases at J, with 15 bases between the two ends. The germline V gene has CDR1 MDHEN and CDR2 SYDVKM. This CDR3 has 15 residues. Complete variable domain (other parts from reference TRBV28 and TRBJ1-4): DVKVTQSSRYLVKRTGEKVFLECVQDMDHENMFWYRQDPGLGLRLIYFSYDVKMKEKGDIPEGYSVSREKKERFSLILESASTNQTSMYLCASSPPGEWNEKLFFGSGTQLSVL.

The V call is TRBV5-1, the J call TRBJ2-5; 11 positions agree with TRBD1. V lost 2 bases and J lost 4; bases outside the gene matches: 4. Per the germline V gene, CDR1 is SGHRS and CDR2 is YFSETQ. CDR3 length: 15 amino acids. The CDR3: CASSFGQGASETQYF. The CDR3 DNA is TGCGCCAGCAGCTTTGGACAGGGGGCTTCAGAGACCCAGTACTTC.

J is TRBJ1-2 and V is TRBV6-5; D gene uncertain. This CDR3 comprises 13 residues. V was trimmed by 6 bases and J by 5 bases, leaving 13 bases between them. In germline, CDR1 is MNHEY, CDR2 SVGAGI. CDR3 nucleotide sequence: TGTGCCAGCAGGACCGGGAGCGGGTATGGCTACACCTTC. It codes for CASRTGSGYGYTF.

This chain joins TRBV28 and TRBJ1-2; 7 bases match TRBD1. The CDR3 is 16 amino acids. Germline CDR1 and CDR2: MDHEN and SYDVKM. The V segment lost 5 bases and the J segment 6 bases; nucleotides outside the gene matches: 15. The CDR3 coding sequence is TGTGCCAGCAGTGAAAGTAGGGGGCGGTATCTGAATGGCTACACCTTC. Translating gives CASSESRGRYLNGYTF.

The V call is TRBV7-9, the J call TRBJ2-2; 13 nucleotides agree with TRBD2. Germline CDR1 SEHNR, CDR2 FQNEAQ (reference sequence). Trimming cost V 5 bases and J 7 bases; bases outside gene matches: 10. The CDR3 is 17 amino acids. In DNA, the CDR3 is TGTGCCAGCAGCCGCGGACTAGCGGGGGCCACGAGCGGGGAGCTGTTTTTT. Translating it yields CASSRGLAGATSGELFF.

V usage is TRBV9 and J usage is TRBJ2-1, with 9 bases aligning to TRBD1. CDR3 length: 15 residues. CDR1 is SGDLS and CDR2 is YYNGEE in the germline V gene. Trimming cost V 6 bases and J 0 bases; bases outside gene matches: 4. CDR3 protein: CASTPGQGSYNEQFF. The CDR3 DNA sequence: TGTGCCAGCACCCCGGGACAGGGCTCCTACAATGAGCAGTTCTTC.

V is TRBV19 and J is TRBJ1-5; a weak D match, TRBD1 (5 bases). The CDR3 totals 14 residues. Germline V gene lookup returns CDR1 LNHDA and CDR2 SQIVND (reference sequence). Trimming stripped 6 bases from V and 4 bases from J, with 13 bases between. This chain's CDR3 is CASSLWGPNQPQHF. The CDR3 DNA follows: TGTGCCAGTAGCTTGTGGGGCCCGAATCAGCCCCAGCATTTT.

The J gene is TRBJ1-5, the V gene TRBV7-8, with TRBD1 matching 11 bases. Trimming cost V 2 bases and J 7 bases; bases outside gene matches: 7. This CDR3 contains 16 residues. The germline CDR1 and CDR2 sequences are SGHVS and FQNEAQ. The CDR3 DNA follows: TGTGCCAGCAGCTTATTGGGACAGGGGGTTCGACAGCCCCAGCATTTT. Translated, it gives CASSLLGQGVRQPQHF.

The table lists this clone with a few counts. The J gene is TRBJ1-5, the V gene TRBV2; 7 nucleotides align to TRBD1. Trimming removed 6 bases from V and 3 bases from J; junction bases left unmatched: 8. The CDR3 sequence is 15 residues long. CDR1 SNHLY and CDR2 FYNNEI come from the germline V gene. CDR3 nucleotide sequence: TGTGCCAGCAGATACAGGGGATATGACAATCAGCCCCAGCATTTT. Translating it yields CASRYRGYDNQPQHF. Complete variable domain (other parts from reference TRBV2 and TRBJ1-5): EPEVTQTPSHQVTQMGQEVILRCVPISNHLYFYWYRQILGQKVEFLVSFYNNEISEKSEIFDDQFSVERPDGSNFTLKIRSTKLEDSAMYFCASRYRGYDNQPQHFGDGTRLSIL.

Here the CDR3 reads CASSRGQGAKEQYF. DNA of the CDR3: TGTGCCAGCAGTCGGGGACAGGGGGCTAAAGAGCAGTACTTC. This chain links TRBV6-5 with TRBJ2-7; 12 bases agree with TRBD1. Germline trimming cut 5 bases from V and 7 bases from J; bases unmatched to any gene: 6. In germline, CDR1 is MNHEY, CDR2 SVGAGI. The CDR3 is 14 amino acids.

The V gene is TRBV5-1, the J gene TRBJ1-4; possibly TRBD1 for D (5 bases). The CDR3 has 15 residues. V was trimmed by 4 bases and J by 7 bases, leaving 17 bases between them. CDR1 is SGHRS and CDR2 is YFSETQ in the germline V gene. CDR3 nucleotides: TGCGCCAGCAGCCGATCCCCGGGGGTGAGTGAAAAACTGTTTTTT. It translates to CASSRSPGVSEKLFF.

CDR3 nucleotides: TGTGCCAGCCTACAGGGGGCGCATAGGAATGAGCAGTTCTTC. This sequence encodes CASLQGAHRNEQFF. This chain uses TRBV6-5 with TRBJ2-1, with TRBD1 identical over 9 bases. Unmatched junction bases numbered 9, after V lost 8 bases and J lost 7 bases. Germline V gene data show CDR1 as MNHEY and CDR2 as SVGAGI. This CDR3 is 14 amino acids long.

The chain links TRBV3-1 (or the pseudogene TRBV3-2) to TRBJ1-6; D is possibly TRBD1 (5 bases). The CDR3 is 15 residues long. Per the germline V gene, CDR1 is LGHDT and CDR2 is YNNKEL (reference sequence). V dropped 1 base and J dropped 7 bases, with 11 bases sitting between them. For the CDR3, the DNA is TGTGCCAGCAGCCAAGGGTGGGGGGGGAATTCACCCCTCCACTTT. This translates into CASSQGWGGNSPLHF.

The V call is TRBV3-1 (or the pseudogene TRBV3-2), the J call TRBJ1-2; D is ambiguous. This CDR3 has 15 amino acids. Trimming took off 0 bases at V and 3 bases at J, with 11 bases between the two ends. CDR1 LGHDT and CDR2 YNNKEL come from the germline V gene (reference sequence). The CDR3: CASSQDPEADYGYTF. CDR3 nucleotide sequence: TGTGCCAGCAGCCAAGATCCTGAAGCGGACTATGGCTACACCTTC.

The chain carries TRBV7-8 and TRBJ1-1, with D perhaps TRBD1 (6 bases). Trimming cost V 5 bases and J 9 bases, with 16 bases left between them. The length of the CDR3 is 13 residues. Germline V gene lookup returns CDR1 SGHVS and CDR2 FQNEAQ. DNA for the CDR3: TGTGCCAGCAGCCTGCGTAGGGACATCCAAGCTTTCTTT. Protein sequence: CASSLRRDIQAFF.

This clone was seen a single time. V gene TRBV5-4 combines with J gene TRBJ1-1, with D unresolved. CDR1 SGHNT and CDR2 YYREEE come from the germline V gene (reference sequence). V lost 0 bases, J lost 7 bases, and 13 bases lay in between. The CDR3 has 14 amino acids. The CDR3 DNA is TGTGCCAGCAGCTTGGCCGAGGTGACGGGTGAAGCTTTCTTT. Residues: CASSLAEVTGEAFF.